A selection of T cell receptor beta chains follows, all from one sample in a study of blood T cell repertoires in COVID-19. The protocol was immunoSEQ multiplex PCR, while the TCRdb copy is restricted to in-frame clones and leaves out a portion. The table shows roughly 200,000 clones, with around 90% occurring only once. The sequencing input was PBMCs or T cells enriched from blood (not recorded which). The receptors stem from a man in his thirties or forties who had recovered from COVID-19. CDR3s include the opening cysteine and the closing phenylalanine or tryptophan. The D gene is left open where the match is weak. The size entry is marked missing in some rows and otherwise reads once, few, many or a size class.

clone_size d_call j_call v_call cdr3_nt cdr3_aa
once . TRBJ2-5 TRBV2 TGTGCCAGCAGGGAAGGCGGCGAGACCCAGTACTTC CASREGGETQYF
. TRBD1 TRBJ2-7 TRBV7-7 TGTGCTAGCAGCGAGGGGACAGGGAGGTCCTACGAGCAGTACTTC CASSEGTGRSYEQYF
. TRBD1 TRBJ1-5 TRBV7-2 TGTGCCAGCAGCTTAGAGAGGGGGCACAATCAGCCCCAGCATTTT CASSLERGHNQPQHF
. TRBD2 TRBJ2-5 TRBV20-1 TGCAGTGCTAGTGGGCTAGCGGCACTCCAAGGGACCCAGTACTTC CSASGLAALQGTQYF
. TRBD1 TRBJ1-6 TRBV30 TGTGCCTGGAGTTTCTCTTCCGGGACAGGGTTTACGAATTCACCCCTCCACTTT CAWSFSSGTGFTNSPLHF
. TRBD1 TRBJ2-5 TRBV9 TGTGCCAGCAGCGCCGGGACAGGGGGCGCCGAGACCCAGTACTTC CASSAGTGGAETQYF
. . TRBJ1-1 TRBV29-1 TGCAGCGTTGGAGGACAGCCTGAAGCTTTCTTT CSVGGQPEAFF
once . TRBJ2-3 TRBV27 TGTGCCAGCAGTTCAATACCCAAAGGGGGCGGGATATTCACAGATACGCAGTATTTT CASSSIPKGGGIFTDTQYF
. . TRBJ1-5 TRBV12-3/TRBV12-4 TGTGCCAGCAGTCGAGGCCAGCCCCAGCATTTT CASSRGQPQHF
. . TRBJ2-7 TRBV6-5 TGTGCCAGCAGGGGGCGTGGGGTTATTGTCTCCGAGCAGTACTTC CASRGRGVIVSEQYF
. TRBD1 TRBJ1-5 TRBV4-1 TGCGCCAGCAGCCAAGTCGGGACAGGGGGAGGACAGCCCCAGCATTTT CASSQVGTGGGQPQHF
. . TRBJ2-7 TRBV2 TGTGCCAGCAGGGACAGCTTCTACGAGCAGTACTTC CASRDSFYEQYF
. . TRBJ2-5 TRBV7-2 TGTGCCAGCAGCTTAGGCTCACAGGGTGGCGAGACCCAGTACTTC CASSLGSQGGETQYF
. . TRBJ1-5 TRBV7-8 TGTGCCAGCAGCTCGGGACATGGGAGTCAGCCCCAGCATTTT CASSSGHGSQPQHF
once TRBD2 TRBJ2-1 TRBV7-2 TGTGCCAGCAGCTTATCTCCGGGACTAGGTTACAATGAGCAGTTCTTC CASSLSPGLGYNEQFF
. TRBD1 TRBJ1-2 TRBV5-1 TGCGCCAGCAGCCGGACCGGGACAGCCGCAATATCTCCCTATGGCTACACCTTC CASSRTGTAAISPYGYTF
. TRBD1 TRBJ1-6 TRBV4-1 TGCGCCAGCAGCCAAGCCGGGACAGGTATTTCACCCCTCCACTTT CASSQAGTGISPLHF
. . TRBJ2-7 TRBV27 TGTGCCAGCAGTTTCGGGGGGCTACCAGGCGAGCAGTACTTC CASSFGGLPGEQYF
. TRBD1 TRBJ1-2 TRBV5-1 TGCGCCAGCAGCTTGGCCCAGGGGGCAGAGTTAGCTAACTATGGCTACACCTTC CASSLAQGAELANYGYTF
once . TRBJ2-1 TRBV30 TGTGCCTGGATGAGGGAGTGGGCTAATGAGCAGTTCTTC CAWMREWANEQFF
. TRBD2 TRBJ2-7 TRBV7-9 TGTGCCAGCAGCATAGCGGGAGAGGTTTACGAGCAGTACTTC CASSIAGEVYEQYF
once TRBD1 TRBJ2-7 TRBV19 TGTGCCAGTAGTACGGGACAGGGGGGATGGGGGAACGAGCAGTACTTC CASSTGQGGWGNEQYF